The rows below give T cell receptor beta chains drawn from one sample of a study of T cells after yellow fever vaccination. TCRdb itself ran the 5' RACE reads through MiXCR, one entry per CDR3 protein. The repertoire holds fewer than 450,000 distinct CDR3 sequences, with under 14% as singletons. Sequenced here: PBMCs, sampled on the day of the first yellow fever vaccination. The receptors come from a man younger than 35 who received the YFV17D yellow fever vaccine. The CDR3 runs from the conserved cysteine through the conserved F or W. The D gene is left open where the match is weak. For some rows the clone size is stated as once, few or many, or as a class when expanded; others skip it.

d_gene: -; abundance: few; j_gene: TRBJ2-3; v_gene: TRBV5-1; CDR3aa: CASSFGTGADTQYF; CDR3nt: TGCGCCAGCAGCTTTGGTACGGGGGCAGATACGCAGTATTTT
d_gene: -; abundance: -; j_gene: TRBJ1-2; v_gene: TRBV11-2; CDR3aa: CASSPADNPAHGYTF; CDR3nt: TGTGCCAGCAGCCCTGCGGACAATCCGGCCCATGGCTACACCTTC
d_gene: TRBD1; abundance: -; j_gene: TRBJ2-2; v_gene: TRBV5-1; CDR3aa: CASSLGQGWELFF; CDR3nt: TGCGCCAGCAGCTTGGGACAGGGTTGGGAGCTGTTTTTT
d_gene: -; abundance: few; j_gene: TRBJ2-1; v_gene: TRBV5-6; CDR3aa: CAIGPERRHNEQFF; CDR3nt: TGTGCCATCGGCCCCGAGCGCCGGCACAATGAGCAGTTCTTC
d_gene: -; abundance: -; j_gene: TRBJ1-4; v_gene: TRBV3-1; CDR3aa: CASSQTTGGREKLFF; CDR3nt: TGTGCCAGCAGCCAAACGACAGGCGGACGTGAAAAACTGTTTTTT
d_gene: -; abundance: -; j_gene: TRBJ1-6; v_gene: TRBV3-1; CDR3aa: CASSPARGGINSPLHF; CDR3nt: TGTGCCAGCAGCCCTGCGAGAGGGGGGATAAATTCACCCCTCCACTTT
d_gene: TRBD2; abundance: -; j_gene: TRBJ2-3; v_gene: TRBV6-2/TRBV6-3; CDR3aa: CASSSRLAGEGTDTQYF; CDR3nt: TGTGCCAGCAGTTCCCGACTAGCGGGGGAGGGCACAGATACGCAGTATTTT
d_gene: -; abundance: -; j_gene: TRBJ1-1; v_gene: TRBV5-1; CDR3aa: CTSSPEPDYTEAFF; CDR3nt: TGCACCAGCAGCCCAGAACCTGACTACACTGAAGCTTTCTTT
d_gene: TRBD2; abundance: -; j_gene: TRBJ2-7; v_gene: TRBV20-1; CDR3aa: CSAPYSGVGQYF; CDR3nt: TGCAGTGCTCCTTATAGCGGGGTCGGGCAGTACTTC
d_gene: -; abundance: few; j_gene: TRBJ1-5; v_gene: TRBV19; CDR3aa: CASSRPDTSNQPQHF; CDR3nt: TGTGCCAGTAGTCGGCCAGACACTAGCAATCAGCCCCAGCATTTT
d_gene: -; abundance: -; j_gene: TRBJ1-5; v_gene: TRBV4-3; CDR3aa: CASSQDVAGQPQHF; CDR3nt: TGCGCCAGCAGCCAAGATGTAGCCGGTCAGCCCCAGCATTTT
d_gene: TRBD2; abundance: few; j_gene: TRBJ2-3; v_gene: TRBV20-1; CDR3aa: CSVVRGGPSSTDTQYF; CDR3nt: TGCAGTGTGGTGCGGGGGGGACCCTCTAGCACAGATACGCAGTATTTT